This entry describes one T cell receptor beta chain. The antigen is undetermined. The data stem from a study of pediatric ulcerative colitis. Study-wide findings and caveats: All ulcerative colitis patients, but no controls, carried a couple of rectal clonotypes. Compared with controls, ulcerative colitis showed greater blood-rectum clone sharing. Rectal repertoires separated controls, mild-moderate and acute severe colitis.

This was a survey-level run. Produced via immunoSEQ multiplex PCR; TCRdb's table is partial and in-frame only. The sample holds 55,000 to 65,000 clones, over 70% seen once. This CDR3 has 15 residues. The germline gives CDR1 LNHDA, CDR2 SQIVND (reference sequence). The V end lost 9 bases, the J end lost 0 bases, and 16 bases lay between the germline ends. The sample comprised blood. The chain joins TRBV19 to TRBJ2-3, with D tentatively TRBD1 or TRBD2 (5 bases each). This clonotype originated in a boy younger than 18 with moderate ulcerative colitis. The CDR3 here is CASAGRRLSTDTQYF. Here the CDR3 DNA reads TGTGCCAGCGCAGGGAGACGCCTAAGCACAGATACGCAGTATTTT.